The sequence of this T cell receptor beta chain was determined in a study of T cell clonotyping in hematopoietic cell transplantation. The data were produced by immunoSEQ multiplex PCR, yet TCRdb's version contains in-frame clones alone and is incomplete. The sample holds about 41,000 clones; around 85% are singletons and the top ten take around 2.9%. Time point described: recipient sample about 28 days before transplant, after cytoreduction. Per germline, CDR1 MNHNS and CDR2 SASEGT. The V end lost 4 bases, the J end lost 8 bases, and 15 bases lay between the germline ends. This CDR3 is 14 amino acids long.

The chain has TRBV6-1 and TRBJ2-1; D perhaps matches TRBD2 (5 bases). The clonotype originates from a man aged 55-75 years with acute myeloid leukemia. Some clones in this sample may be carry-over from other donors' samples. The specimen was peripheral blood mononuclear cells, collected before stem cell transplant. The CDR3 spells CASSGQRALDEQFF. The CDR3 DNA follows: TGTGCCAGCAGTGGGCAGAGGGCCCTGGATGAGCAGTTCTTC.